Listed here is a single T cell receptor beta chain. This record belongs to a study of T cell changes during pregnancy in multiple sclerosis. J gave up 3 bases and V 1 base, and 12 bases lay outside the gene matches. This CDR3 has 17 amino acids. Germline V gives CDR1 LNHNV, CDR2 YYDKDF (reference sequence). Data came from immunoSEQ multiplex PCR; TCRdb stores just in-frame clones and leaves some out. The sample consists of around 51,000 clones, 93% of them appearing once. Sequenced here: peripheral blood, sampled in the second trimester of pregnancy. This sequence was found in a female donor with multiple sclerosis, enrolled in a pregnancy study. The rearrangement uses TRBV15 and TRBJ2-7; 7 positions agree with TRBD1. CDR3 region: CATSRVEDQTGLYEQYF. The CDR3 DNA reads TGTGCCACCAGCAGAGTTGAGGACCAGACAGGGCTCTACGAGCAGTACTTC.